The 12 T cell receptor beta chains below all came from one sample that was sequenced in a study of T cell repertoires in cytomegalovirus infection. TCRdb used MiXCR to reprocess the reads, holding one entry per CDR3 protein. This sample carries about 230,000 distinct CDR3 sequences, 20% to 25% of them seen once, and the ten largest clones take 15% to 20%. The sample consisted of CD8+ T cells from PBMCs. The receptors shown here come from a human donor in good health (CMV status not recorded). Some clones in this sample may be carry-over from other donors' samples.

This clonotype was seen more than once but under ten times. This sequence joins TRBV19 and TRBJ1-5; D gene unclear. CDR3 length: 15 residues. The V and J ends lost 7 bases and 2 bases respectively, with 15 bases between them. Per the germline V gene, CDR1 is LNHDA and CDR2 is SQIVND (reference sequence). CDR3 residues: CASKGEGGGNQPQHF. CDR3 DNA sequence: TGTGCCAGTAAGGGCGAGGGCGGGGGCAATCAGCCCCAGCATTTT. Full variable domain (rest looked up from reference TRBV19 and TRBJ1-5): DGGITQSPKYLFRKEGQNVTLSCEQNLNHDAMYWYRQDPGQGLRLIYYSQIVNDFQKGDIAEGYSVSREKKESFPLTVTSAQKNPTAFYLCASKGEGGGNQPQHFGDGTRLSIL.

This clonotype came up many times. The chain uses TRBV28 and TRBJ2-7; tentative D call: TRBD1 (5 bases). The CDR3 has 15 amino acids. V shed 10 bases and J shed 3 bases, with 22 bases lying between them. CDR1 and CDR2 from the germline V gene are MDHEN and SYDVKM. The CDR3 here is CATEITWGRDYEQYF. CDR3 nucleotides: TGTGCCACCGAGATCACCTGGGGCAGAGACTACGAGCAGTACTTC.

This chain uses TRBV20-1 with TRBJ1-2; D possibly corresponds to TRBD1 (5 bases). This CDR3 comprises 16 residues. Germline V gene sequence: CDR1 DFQATT, CDR2 SNEGSKA (reference sequence). CDR3 sequence reads: CSPEPRGDSEWVGYTF. The DNA for the CDR3 is TGCAGCCCCGAACCGCGGGGTGACAGCGAGTGGGTGGGCTACACCTTC.

The chain recombines TRBV7-3 with TRBJ2-1, with 7 bases that match TRBD1. V was clipped by 5 bases and J by 9 bases; unmatched bases: 13. Germline lookup yields CDR1 SGHTA and CDR2 FQGTGA. The CDR3 is 15 amino acids. The CDR3 nucleotides are TGTGCCAGCAGCGCCCGACAGGGTTTTGTAAGTGAGCAGTTCTTC. It yields the protein CASSARQGFVSEQFF. Variable domain in full (rest from reference TRBV7-3 and TRBJ2-1): GAGVSQTPSNKVTEKGKYVELRCDPISGHTALYWYRQSLGQGPEFLIYFQGTGAADDSGLPNDRFFAVRPEGSVSTLKIQRTERGDSAVYLCASSARQGFVSEQFFGPGTRLTVL.

The V and J genes are TRBV24-1 and TRBJ2-3; TRBD1 agrees at 7 bases. The CDR3 extends over 14 amino acids. The germline V gene encodes CDR1 KGHDR and CDR2 SFDVKD. After removal of 6 bases from V and 5 bases from J, the junction contained 7 bases not matched to a gene. As DNA, the CDR3 is TGTGCCACCAGTCACAGGGGAGAGGAAGATACGCAGTATTTT. Amino acid sequence: CATSHRGEEDTQYF.

The rearrangement joins TRBV19 to TRBJ2-2, with TRBD2 identical over 10 bases. J gave up 1 base and V 5 bases, and 4 bases lay outside the gene matches. The CDR3 extends over 16 amino acids. Germline V gene lookup returns CDR1 LNHDA and CDR2 SQIVND (reference sequence). The CDR3 coding sequence is TGTGCCAGTAGTTTACTAGCGGGGCAGAACACCGGGGAGCTGTTTTTT. Its translation is CASSLLAGQNTGELFF.

This clonotype was seen a handful of times. The chain is built from TRBV28 and TRBJ2-3; 7 bases agree with TRBD2. V was clipped by 3 bases and J by 2 bases; unmatched bases: 11. The CDR3 has 17 residues. Germline V gene lookup returns CDR1 MDHEN and CDR2 SYDVKM. The CDR3 sequence is CASSLGRGDTLTDTQYF. The CDR3 bases are TGTGCCAGCAGTTTGGGGAGGGGAGACACACTCACAGATACGCAGTATTTT.

In this sample, this clonotype turned up a few times. This sequence joins TRBV28 and TRBJ2-7, with 10 bases identical to TRBD1. The CDR3 is made up of 16 amino acids. CDR1 MDHEN and CDR2 SYDVKM come from the germline V gene. Losses at the gene ends were 4 bases for V and 0 bases for J; bases not matched to a gene: 6. CDR3 sequence (DNA): TGTGCCAGCAGTTACCGGGACAGGGGTCTCTCCTACGAGCAGTACTTC. Translated, it gives CASSYRDRGLSYEQYF. Using reference TRBV28 and TRBJ2-7 for the parts outside the CDR3, the full variable domain is DVKVTQSSRYLVKRTGEKVFLECVQDMDHENMFWYRQDPGLGLRLIYFSYDVKMKEKGDIPEGYSVSREKKERFSLILESASTNQTSMYLCASSYRDRGLSYEQYFGPGTRLTVT.

This clonotype was counted a few times. V gene TRBV12-3 or TRBV12-4 combines with J gene TRBJ2-3; D is uncertain. The CDR3 has 13 residues. Trimming shortened V by 7 bases and J by 4 bases, and 12 bases separated the two germline ends. In DNA, the CDR3 is TGTGCCAGCATGGGGTACAACCCAGATACGCAGTATTTT. It yields the protein CASMGYNPDTQYF.

This clonotype appeared many times. The V gene is TRBV4-1, the J gene TRBJ2-1; D call uncertain. Trimming took 1 base from V and 0 from J, leaving 7 bases between them. CDR1 is MGHRA and CDR2 is YSYEKL in the germline V gene. This CDR3 comprises 15 residues. CDR3 in amino acids: CASSQGYISYNEQFF. In DNA form, the CDR3 reads TGCGCCAGCAGCCAAGGGTACATCTCCTACAATGAGCAGTTCTTC.

In this sample, this clonotype turned up many times. This chain links TRBV7-9 with TRBJ1-3; D not certain. The V and J ends lost 2 bases and 0 bases respectively, with 5 bases between them. The V gene's germline CDR1 is SEHNR and CDR2 FQNEAQ (reference sequence). The CDR3 runs 14 residues. The CDR3 sequence is CASSLQHSGNTIYF. CDR3 DNA sequence: TGTGCCAGCAGCTTACAGCACTCTGGAAACACCATATATTTT.

This clonotype was detected only once. The chain combines TRBV4-3 with TRBJ2-7; no definite D call. V dropped 1 base and J dropped 7 bases, with 5 bases sitting between them. Germline values: CDR1 LGHNA, CDR2 YSLEER. The CDR3 has 11 residues. The CDR3 loop reads CASSQAREQYF. The CDR3 region has the DNA TGCGCCAGCAGCCAAGCGAGAGAGCAGTACTTC.